The present TCR beta chain was sequenced within a study of blood T cell repertoires in COVID-19. About the study: Sites across the United States, Italy and Spain contributed samples from acute and convalescent COVID-19. The analysed material was cDNA or gDNA that came from T cells, B-cell-depleted T cells, or PBMCs.

The CDR3 has 15 residues. Germline CDR1 reads ENHRY; CDR2 reads SYGVKD. Trimming cost V 10 bases and J 2 bases; bases outside gene matches: 7. Residents of 24 US areas, aged about 18 to 89 years, made up the participants. Original processing notes: Reference gene primers were amplified, and this amplification served to estimate nucleated cell counts. Clones were read by immunoSEQ multiplex PCR, and TCRdb kept only the in-frame ones, dropping some. V, J and clone size reflect that table, while D and trimming were determined from the DNA. The sample has over 250,000 clones, approximately 90% seen once. This sequence originates from a man aged 40-55 years who had recovered from COVID-19. This rearrangement joins TRBV10-3 to TRBJ2-6, with 8 bases identical to TRBD1. The specimen sequenced was PBMCs or T cells enriched from blood (not recorded which). The CDR3 nucleotides are TGTGCCAGTACGACAGGGGACACTGGGGCCAACGTCCTGACTTTC. It yields the protein CASTTGDTGANVLTF.